This passage covers 26 T cell receptor beta chains from one sample sequenced in a study of blood T cell repertoires in COVID-19. Sequenced by immunoSEQ multiplex PCR; TCRdb stores in-frame clones only, minus some. Altogether about 200,000 clones are present, 80% being singletons, with the ten largest covering over 10%. Sequenced material: peripheral blood. Every receptor here comes from a human donor in a cohort sampled during active COVID-19.

The chain combines TRBV19 with TRBJ1-1, with D maybe TRBD1 (5 bases). The CDR3 covers 12 residues. CDR1 and CDR2 (germline): LNHDA, SQIVND (reference sequence). Trimming stripped 7 bases from V and 5 bases from J, with 11 bases between. CDR3: CASITGGTEAFF. The CDR3, as DNA: TGTGCCAGTATCACGGGGGGGACTGAAGCTTTCTTT.

The V and J genes are TRBV30 and TRBJ2-5, with D hard to call. The CDR3 totals 13 residues. Germline V CDR1 and CDR2: GTSNPN, SVGIG (reference sequence). V lost 2 bases, J lost 3 bases, and 10 bases lay in between. The CDR3 coding sequence is TGTGCCTGGAGTAGGCGGTTGAAAGAGACCCAGTACTTC. Translation: CAWSRRLKETQYF.

The V call is TRBV6-5, the J call TRBJ2-1, with 14 bases aligning to TRBD2. CDR3 length: 15 amino acids. Germline loops: CDR1 MNHEY, CDR2 SVGAGI. V was pared by 6 bases and J by 5 bases, with 3 bases of the junction left unmatched. The CDR3 coding sequence is TGTGCCAGCAGCTCGGGACTAGCGGGGGACAATGAGCAGTTCTTC. Translating gives CASSSGLAGDNEQFF.

V and J are TRBV28 and TRBJ1-1; D not certain. Trimming pared 1 base from V and 3 bases from J, leaving 6 bases between. Germline CDR1 reads MDHEN; CDR2 reads SYDVKM. CDR3 size: 13 residues. Here the CDR3 reads CASSLFSDTEAFF. CDR3 DNA: TGTGCCAGCAGTTTATTCTCGGACACTGAAGCTTTCTTT.

The V gene is TRBV5-1, the J gene TRBJ1-4, with 7 nucleotides matching TRBD1. Germline assignment: CDR1 SGHRS and CDR2 YFSETQ. V shed 0 bases and J 0 bases; nucleotides not matched to a gene: 5. This CDR3 is 17 amino acids long. CDR3 DNA: TGCGCCAGCAGCTTGGCGGTGGGGACAGCAACTAATGAAAAACTGTTTTTT. It specifies CASSLAVGTATNEKLFF.

This clone was seen a single time. J is TRBJ2-1 and V is TRBV5-4, with D perhaps TRBD2 (6 bases). V lost 7 bases, J lost 9 bases, and 23 bases lay in between. The CDR3 consists of 15 residues. Germline V CDR1 and CDR2: SGHNT, YYREEE (reference sequence). Here the CDR3 reads CASWVDRGMDGEQFF. CDR3 nucleotides: TGTGCCAGCTGGGTAGATCGCGGGATGGATGGTGAGCAGTTCTTC.

This rearrangement joins TRBV28 to TRBJ2-5, with TRBD2 matching over 14 bases. Germline V gene sequence: CDR1 MDHEN, CDR2 SYDVKM. The CDR3 extends over 14 amino acids. V was clipped by 5 bases and J by 11 bases; unmatched bases: 7. DNA of the CDR3: TGTGCCAGCAGTCAGCCGGGACTAGCGGGAGAACAGTACTTC. This codes for CASSQPGLAGEQYF. Filled out from reference TRBV28 and TRBJ2-5, the complete variable domain reads DVKVTQSSRYLVKRTGEKVFLECVQDMDHENMFWYRQDPGLGLRLIYFSYDVKMKEKGDIPEGYSVSREKKERFSLILESASTNQTSMYLCASSQPGLAGEQYFGPGTRLLVL.

The gene calls are TRBV19 and TRBJ1-5; tentatively, D is TRBD1 (5 bases). Trimming pared 10 bases from V and 0 bases from J, leaving 13 bases between. The CDR3 spans 14 residues. Germline V gene data show CDR1 as LNHDA and CDR2 as SQIVND (reference sequence). The DNA of the CDR3 is TGTGCCACAGGGCGTGATTATAGCAATCAGCCCCAGCATTTT. Its protein product is CATGRDYSNQPQHF.

V and J are TRBV29-1 and TRBJ1-1; D gene ambiguous. Trimming left V 3 bases short and J 1 base short, with 6 bases between. The CDR3 loop spans 12 amino acids. Germline V gives CDR1 SQVTM, CDR2 ANQGSEA. The CDR3 here is CSVEAANTEAFF. CDR3 nucleotide sequence: TGCAGCGTTGAGGCGGCGAACACTGAAGCTTTCTTT.

The J gene is TRBJ1-1, the V gene TRBV12-3 or TRBV12-4; no definite D call. This CDR3 has 13 residues. Trimming removed 3 bases at V and 7 bases at J, with 12 bases between. The CDR3 sequence: CASSFARGSEAFF. DNA for the CDR3: TGTGCCAGCAGTTTCGCGCGGGGTAGTGAAGCTTTCTTT.

The chain couples TRBV24-1 to TRBJ1-2, with 9 nucleotides matching TRBD1. V shed 4 bases and J 8 bases; nucleotides not matched to a gene: 10. The CDR3 has 15 amino acids. The germline V gene has CDR1 KGHDR and CDR2 SFDVKD. This CDR3 reads CATSDQTGGAGGYTF. The CDR3 DNA is TGTGCCACCAGTGACCAAACAGGGGGCGCGGGCGGCTACACCTTC.

This clone has a handful of counts. The chain links TRBV29-1 to TRBJ1-4, with D perhaps TRBD1 (6 bases). The CDR3 sequence is 13 residues long. The germline gives CDR1 SQVTM, CDR2 ANQGSEA. V lost 4 bases, J lost 4 bases, and 10 bases lay in between. For the CDR3, the DNA is TGCAGCGTTGGGGAACAGGGTAATGAAAAACTGTTTTTT. Translation gives CSVGEQGNEKLFF.

The CDR3 coding sequence is TGCGCCAGCAGCTTGGAGGAAGGGACTAGGGGCACCGGGGAGCTGTTTTTT. Its protein is CASSLEEGTRGTGELFF. This chain uses TRBV5-1 with TRBJ2-2, with 8 bases fitting TRBD2. From germline, CDR1 is SGHRS and CDR2 YFSETQ. The length of the CDR3 is 17 residues. V shed 0 bases, J shed 4 bases, and the junction held 8 bases outside the gene matches. The entire variable domain, with the rest obtained from reference TRBV5-1 and TRBJ2-2, is as follows: KAGVTQTPRYLIKTRGQQVTLSCSPISGHRSVSWYQQTPGQGLQFLFEYFSETQRNKGNFPGRFSGRQFSNSRSEMNVSTLELGDSALYLCASSLEEGTRGTGELFFGEGSRLTVL.

The gene calls are TRBV2 and TRBJ2-7; perhaps TRBD2 as D (6 bases). V dropped 8 bases and J dropped 5 bases, with 19 bases sitting between them. CDR3 length equals 14 residues. Per the germline V gene, CDR1 is SNHLY and CDR2 is FYNNEI. Written as DNA, the CDR3 is TGTGCCAGCGGGGCCCTGCGGGACCCCAACGAGCAGTACTTC. It yields the protein CASGALRDPNEQYF.

The chain couples TRBV28 to TRBJ1-4; the match to TRBD1 covers 8 bases. Trimming at V came to 4 bases and at J to 2 bases, leaving 9 bases not matched to a gene. The CDR3 contains 17 residues. The germline CDR1 and CDR2 sequences are MDHEN and SYDVKM. The CDR3: CASSSSRTGLTNEKLFF. CDR3 nucleotides: TGTGCCAGCAGTTCCTCCAGGACAGGGCTTACTAATGAAAAACTGTTTTTT.

On this clone itself: Other DNA variants within this sample encode the same CDR3. The chain couples TRBV18 to TRBJ2-7; the match to TRBD1 covers 9 bases. The germline V gene encodes CDR1 KGHSH and CDR2 LQKENI. The CDR3 is made up of 14 amino acids. V was pared by 6 bases and J by 1 base, with 4 bases of the junction left unmatched. The CDR3 sequence: CASSPGTGSYEQYF. The DNA of the CDR3 is TGTGCCAGCTCCCCCGGGACAGGGTCCTACGAGCAGTACTTC. Based on the CDR3 plus reference TRBV18 and TRBJ2-7, the full variable domain is NAGVMQNPRHLVRRRGQEARLRCSPMKGHSHVYWYRQLPEEGLKFMVYLQKENIIDESGMPKERFSAEFPKEGPSILRIQQVVRGDSAAYFCASSPGTGSYEQYFGPGTRLTVT.

The chain joins TRBV6-5 to TRBJ2-7; maybe TRBD1 (6 bases). The CDR3 runs to 15 residues. From germline, CDR1 is MNHEY and CDR2 SVGAGI. The V end was cut by 10 bases, the J end by 2 bases, with 21 bases between. In DNA, the CDR3 is TGTGCCACCAAACACAGGGAAACTCCCACCTACGAGCAGTACTTC. Protein sequence: CATKHRETPTYEQYF.

This rearrangement joins TRBV6-5 to TRBJ1-3; no clear D gene. Germline V lookup: CDR1 MNHEY, CDR2 SVGAGI. V lost 10 bases and J lost 4, with 14 bases in between. This CDR3 comprises 13 residues. CDR3 region: CATKYRSGNTIYF. The CDR3 coding sequence is TGTGCCACCAAGTACCGAAGCGGAAACACCATATATTTT.

The rearrangement uses TRBV28 and TRBJ2-7; 8 bases are a match to TRBD1. The ends lost 2 bases at V and 0 bases at J; junction bases unmatched: 6. The germline V gene encodes CDR1 MDHEN and CDR2 SYDVKM. This CDR3 has 16 residues. As DNA, the CDR3 is TGTGCCAGCAGTTTAAAGGGACAGGCAAGCTCCTACGAGCAGTACTTC. It specifies CASSLKGQASSYEQYF.

The chain joins TRBV2 to TRBJ1-5; 7 bases are a match to TRBD1. The CDR3 loop spans 14 amino acids. The V segment lost 5 bases and the J segment 1 base; nucleotides outside the gene matches: 2. In germline, CDR1 is SNHLY, CDR2 FYNNEI. The CDR3 coding sequence is TGTGCCAGCAGTCTACAGGGGAGCAATCAGCCCCAGCATTTT. Translation: CASSLQGSNQPQHF.

V and J are TRBV6-5 and TRBJ2-1; 10 nucleotides match TRBD2. The CDR3 consists of 15 residues. Germline CDR1 and CDR2: MNHEY and SVGAGI. V lost 4 bases to trimming and J lost 8 bases; unmatched junction nucleotides: 8. CDR3 nucleotide sequence: TGTGCCAGCAGTTGGACTAGCGGTTTAAACGATGAGCAGTTCTTC. Translating gives CASSWTSGLNDEQFF.

The chain has TRBV27 and TRBJ2-1; D remains ambiguous. CDR3 length: 13 residues. The germline CDR1 and CDR2 sequences are MNHEY and SMNVEV (reference sequence). V gave up 0 bases and J gave up 7 bases, with 7 bases separating them. The CDR3 region is CASSLSPLNEQFF. CDR3 DNA sequence: TGTGCCAGCAGTTTATCCCCTCTGAATGAGCAGTTCTTC.

The rearrangement links TRBV28 to TRBJ1-2; no firm D call. CDR3 size: 16 residues. In germline, CDR1 is MDHEN, CDR2 SYDVKM. Trimming left V 3 bases short and J 5 bases short, with 19 bases between. The CDR3 loop is CASSFRLGLLGYGYTF. The CDR3 DNA follows: TGTGCCAGCAGTTTCCGCCTCGGACTACTTGGGTATGGCTACACCTTC.

V and J are TRBV6-5 and TRBJ1-2; weak D call: TRBD1 (5 bases). The CDR3 length is 15 residues. V shed 6 bases and J shed 2 bases, with 16 bases lying between them. Germline assignment: CDR1 MNHEY and CDR2 SVGAGI. CDR3 amino acids: CASRILREANYGYTF. The CDR3 DNA sequence: TGTGCCAGCAGAATACTCAGGGAGGCAAACTATGGCTACACCTTC.

This chain links TRBV5-1 with TRBJ2-1, with TRBD1 as a possible D gene (6 bases). The CDR3 is made up of 16 amino acids. Trimming removed 3 bases at V and 9 bases at J, with 22 bases between. The germline V gene encodes CDR1 SGHRS and CDR2 YFSETQ. The chain's CDR3 is CASSSHVPGDGGEQFF. The CDR3 DNA is TGCGCCAGCAGCTCCCACGTCCCAGGGGATGGGGGTGAGCAGTTCTTC. The variable domain in full, with the rest retrieved from reference TRBV5-1 and TRBJ2-1, is KAGVTQTPRYLIKTRGQQVTLSCSPISGHRSVSWYQQTPGQGLQFLFEYFSETQRNKGNFPGRFSGRQFSNSRSEMNVSTLELGDSALYLCASSSHVPGDGGEQFFGPGTRLTVL.

J is TRBJ1-2 and V is TRBV10-2, with 7 bases aligning to TRBD1. The germline V gene has CDR1 WSHSY and CDR2 SAAADI. The CDR3 contains 14 residues. V dropped 8 bases and J dropped 2; count of bases not matched to a gene: 8. The CDR3: CASVAETGNYGYTF. The CDR3, as DNA: TGCGCCAGCGTGGCGGAGACAGGGAACTATGGCTACACCTTC.